This passage covers 2 T cell receptor beta chains from one sample sequenced in a study of breast tumors, draining lymph nodes, adjacent tissues. The lymph nodes were axillary draining lymph nodes from breast cancer patients. TCRdb reanalysed the multiplex PCR reads using MiXCR and keeps one entry per CDR3 protein. The sample has roughly 120,000 distinct CDR3 sequences; about 20% are singletons. The sequenced material came from axillary lymph node tissue. The receptors shown here come from a female donor with breast cancer. Some clones in this sample may be carry-over from other donors' samples.

This clonotype was detected many times. CDR3: CSARDATSGRVGEQFF. The CDR3 bases are TGCAGTGCTAGAGACGCGACTAGCGGGAGGGTTGGTGAGCAGTTCTTC. This chain joins TRBV20-1 and TRBJ2-1; 14 bases map to TRBD2. The J segment lost 9 bases and the V segment lost 0 bases, leaving 7 bases of the junction unmatched. This CDR3 is built from 16 residues. From germline, CDR1 is DFQATT and CDR2 SNEGSKA (reference sequence).

The J gene is TRBJ2-4, the V gene TRBV2, with D uncertain. The CDR3 length is 16 residues. Germline lookup yields CDR1 SNHLY and CDR2 FYNNEI. V shed 3 bases and J shed 0 bases, with 12 bases lying between them. CDR3 sequence reads: CASSDRQPLAKNIQYF. The CDR3 bases are TGTGCCAGCAGTGACAGGCAGCCACTAGCCAAAAACATTCAGTACTTC.